The 19 T cell receptor beta chains in this list originate from one sample, sequenced in a study of blood T cells in healthy people across ages. Alongside a J-beta primer mix, a sample-barcoded 5' primer served in a second PCR lasting about 7 to 11 cycles. TCRdb used MiXCR to reprocess the 5' RACE reads, holding one entry per CDR3 protein. The sample lists fewer than 2 million distinct CDR3 sequences; around 42% were seen once. Sequencing was carried out using blood. The source is a human donor in good health.

Of note for this clonotype: The junction departs from the called germline gene at one end, perhaps through a read error. The J gene is TRBJ2-1, the V gene TRBV7-2; D remains unclear. Germline-derived CDR1 and CDR2 are SGHTA and FQGNSA. The CDR3 contains 11 residues. As DNA, the CDR3 is TGTGCCAACAGCTTTTACAATGAGCAGTTCTTC. As protein: CANSFYNEQFF.

V gene TRBV18 combines with J gene TRBJ2-5, with TRBD1 matching over 7 bases. The DNA end is a closer match to TRBJ2-7, so the J assignment may be wrong. Germline-derived CDR1 and CDR2 are KGHSH and LQKENI. This CDR3 is built from 15 residues. The CDR3 nucleotides are TGTGCCAGCTCACCTAACAGGGGCGACCGCTACGAGCAGTACTTC. It yields the protein CASSPNRGDRYEQYF.

The CDR3 protein is CASSRGQVRNEKLFF. DNA for the CDR3: TGTGCCAGCAGCCGGGGACAGGTCCGTAATGAAAAACTGTTTTTT. This sequence joins TRBV5-5 and TRBJ1-4; 8 bases agree with TRBD1. CDR1 SGHKS and CDR2 YYEKEE come from the germline V gene (reference sequence). This CDR3 spans 15 amino acids. V dropped 4 bases and J dropped 4; count of bases not matched to a gene: 6. The full variable domain, rest sourced from reference TRBV5-5 and TRBJ1-4, is DAGVTQSPTHLIKTRGQQVTLRCSPISGHKSVSWYQQVLGQGPQFIFQYYEKEERGRGNFPDRFSARQFPNYSSELNVNALLLGDSALYLCASSRGQVRNEKLFFGSGTQLSVL.

About this clonotype: A much larger clone lies a single base off, so this may be a read error. The V and J genes are TRBV7-9 and TRBJ2-5; D is ambiguous. Germline V gene data show CDR1 as SEHNR and CDR2 as FQNEAQ (reference sequence). V gave up 3 bases and J gave up 2 bases, with 4 bases separating them. The CDR3 sequence is 12 residues long. The CDR3 DNA is TGTGCCAGCAGCTTTAAGCAAGAGACCCAGTACTTC. Its protein product is CASSFKQETQYF.

This clonotype was counted a few times. The chain couples TRBV7-2 to TRBJ2-4; 8 bases fit TRBD1. The J call may be incorrect, as the DNA end agrees better with TRBJ2-7. CDR3 length: 15 residues. Germline V gene data show CDR1 as SGHTA and CDR2 as FQGNSA. The CDR3 DNA reads TGTGCCAGCAGCCAATACGGACAGGGCTTCTACGAGCAGTACTTC. Translating it yields CASSQYGQGFYEQYF.

This clonotype was recorded a few times. The chain carries TRBV29-1 and TRBJ2-3, with a possible D match to TRBD2 (5 bases). This CDR3 has 13 residues. CDR1 SQVTM and CDR2 ANQGSEA come from the germline V gene. The ends were cut back, 4 bases at V and 3 bases at J, with 11 bases in the middle. CDR3 nucleotides: TGCAGCGTTGGTCGGGGTTTGACAGATACGCAGTATTTT. It translates to CSVGRGLTDTQYF.

This clonotype was counted only a few times. The chain links TRBV29-1 to TRBJ1-2; no firm D call. V shed 3 bases and J shed 6 bases, with 11 bases lying between them. Germline V gene sequence: CDR1 SQVTM, CDR2 ANQGSEA. The CDR3 spans 12 residues. CDR3 in DNA: TGCAGCGTTGATCGCTTTGGGGATGGCTACACCTTC. Protein sequence: CSVDRFGDGYTF.

About this clonotype itself: A much more abundant neighbour one base away suggests this may be a read error. J is TRBJ1-1 and V is TRBV7-8; unclear D gene. V was trimmed by 5 bases and J by 1 base, leaving 8 bases between them. The CDR3 has 13 amino acids. Per the germline V gene, CDR1 is SGHVS and CDR2 is FQNEAQ. The CDR3 region has the DNA TGTGCCAGCAGCCATAACACGAACACTGAAGCTTTCTTT. Translation gives CASSHNTNTEAFF. Combining the CDR3 with reference TRBV7-8 and TRBJ1-1 gives the whole variable domain GAGVSQSPRYKVAKRGQDVALRCDPISGHVSLFWYQQALGQGPEFLTYFQNEAQLDKSGLPSDRFFAERPEGSVSTLKIQRTQQEDSAVYLCASSHNTNTEAFFGQGTRLTVV.

This chain uses TRBV20-1 with TRBJ2-1; 13 bases are a match to TRBD2. V lost 3 bases and J lost 3; bases outside the gene matches: 5. This CDR3 is 16 amino acids long. The germline V gene encodes CDR1 DFQATT and CDR2 SNEGSKA (reference sequence). The CDR3 nucleotides are TGCAGTGCTAGGGGACTAGCGGGGTATAACTACAATGAGCAGTTCTTC. Encoded protein: CSARGLAGYNYNEQFF.

This chain joins TRBV12-3 or TRBV12-4 and TRBJ2-4; the D gene could be TRBD1 or TRBD2 (6 bases each). CDR3 length: 13 amino acids. V was pared by 3 bases and J by 8 bases, with 11 bases between. This chain's CDR3 is CASSLAGGHIQYF. CDR3 DNA sequence: TGTGCCAGCAGTTTGGCCGGGGGCCACATTCAGTACTTC.

V is TRBV15 and J is TRBJ2-4, with 9 bases aligning to TRBD1. The J call is in doubt because the DNA end fits TRBJ2-7 better. The germline gives CDR1 LNHNV, CDR2 YYDKDF (reference sequence). The CDR3 is 15 residues long. As DNA, the CDR3 is TGTGCCACCAGCAGACCCGGGACAGGGAACCACGAGCAGTACTTC. Translating it yields CATSRPGTGNHEQYF.

This clonotype was counted a few times. The V call is TRBV12-3 or TRBV12-4, the J call TRBJ1-2; 8 bases fit TRBD1. The CDR3 is 15 amino acids. V shed 5 bases and J 4 bases; nucleotides not matched to a gene: 9. This chain's CDR3 is CASSPGAGTGYGYTF. The DNA of the CDR3 is TGTGCCAGCAGTCCCGGCGCCGGGACAGGCTATGGCTACACCTTC.

Only a few counts were recorded for this clonotype. The rearrangement links TRBV7-2 to TRBJ2-1; possibly TRBD1 or TRBD2 for D (5 bases each). Germline lookup yields CDR1 SGHTA and CDR2 FQGNSA. The CDR3 contains 16 residues. V was trimmed by 2 bases and J by 1 base, leaving 12 bases between them. The CDR3 here is CASSLQGTASYNEQFF. The CDR3 DNA sequence: TGTGCCAGCAGCTTACAAGGGACGGCATCCTACAATGAGCAGTTCTTC.

The V and J genes are TRBV13 and TRBJ2-1; no clear D gene. This CDR3 is 11 amino acids long. CDR1 is PRHDT and CDR2 is FYEKMQ in the germline V gene (reference sequence). V lost 3 bases to trimming and J lost 9 bases, with 6 bases between them. The CDR3 DNA reads TGTGCCAGCAGCTTTTATCCTGAGCAGTTCTTC. Protein: CASSFYPEQFF.

This clonotype was observed a few times. The chain recombines TRBV28 with TRBJ2-4; the match to TRBD1 covers 7 bases. Germline CDR1 MDHEN, CDR2 SYDVKM. With V trimmed by 4 bases and J by 2 bases, 8 bases remained unmatched. This CDR3 region has 16 residues. Here the CDR3 reads CASSWVGGITKNIQYF. CDR3 sequence (DNA): TGTGCCAGCAGTTGGGTAGGGGGCATAACCAAAAACATTCAGTACTTC.

This clonotype has more than one count but fewer than ten. This rearrangement joins TRBV15 to TRBJ2-5; no clear D gene. Looked up from germline, CDR1 is LNHNV and CDR2 is YYDKDF (reference sequence). The CDR3 has 12 amino acids. Deletions cut 3 bases from V and 7 bases from J, with 9 bases between. Here the CDR3 reads CATSSERGTQYF. The DNA for the CDR3 is TGTGCCACCAGCAGCGAACGTGGGACCCAGTACTTC.

This chain joins TRBV20-1 and TRBJ1-2, with 7 bases that match TRBD1. J was trimmed by 4 bases and V by 1 base; bases with no gene match: 9. This CDR3 is built from 15 residues. Germline CDR1 and CDR2: DFQATT and SNEGSKA (reference sequence). The CDR3 DNA follows: TGCAGTGCTAGAGCCTACTGGGACAGCAGCTATGGCTACACCTTC. Amino acid sequence: CSARAYWDSSYGYTF.

About this clonotype itself: The CDR3 ends on some other residue instead of the conserved phenylalanine or tryptophan, so this is likely a read error. This sequence joins TRBV5-5 and TRBJ1-2; tentatively, D is TRBD1 (5 bases). V gave up 3 bases and J gave up 10 bases, with 10 bases separating them. Germline V gene data show CDR1 as SGHKS and CDR2 as YYEKEE (reference sequence). The CDR3 spans 11 residues. CDR3 nucleotides: TGTGCCAGCAGCTCAACAGGTACCTACACCTGC. Amino acid sequence: CASSSTGTYTC.

V is TRBV3-1 and J is TRBJ2-3; 11 bases are shared with TRBD2. V shed 4 bases and J 8 bases; nucleotides not matched to a gene: 11. Germline CDR1 is LGHDT and CDR2 is YNNKEL (reference sequence). This CDR3 is built from 16 residues. CDR3 in amino acids: CASSPTTSGGLVTQYF. DNA for the CDR3: TGTGCCAGCAGCCCCACTACTAGCGGGGGTCTAGTTACGCAGTATTTT.